The next 10 T cell receptor beta chains were all read from a single sample in a study of blood T cell repertoires in COVID-19. Profiled with immunoSEQ multiplex PCR; TCRdb holds only in-frame clones, not every one. This table holds about 310,000 clones, 90% found once. Sequencing used peripheral blood. The receptor source for this set is a woman between 40 and 50 years old with COVID-19, enrolled during active disease.

To note about this clone: The same CDR3 is also encoded by other DNA sequences in this sample. The chain links TRBV7-2 to TRBJ2-7; D is uncertain. Trimming took 1 base from V and 4 from J, leaving 5 bases between them. This CDR3 has 12 residues. CDR1 and CDR2 from the germline V gene are SGHTA and FQGNSA. The CDR3 bases are TGTGCCAGCAGCTTAGTTCGGTACGAGCAGTACTTC. Translation gives CASSLVRYEQYF.

The chain joins TRBV12-3 or TRBV12-4 to TRBJ1-2; 8 nucleotides match TRBD1. V gave up 5 bases and J gave up 13 bases; unmatched junction bases: 12. There are 13 residues in the CDR3. CDR3 residues: CASSRHDDRGRTF. The CDR3 region has the DNA TGTGCCAGCAGTCGCCACGACGACAGGGGTCGCACCTTC.

J is TRBJ2-7 and V is TRBV3-1 (or the pseudogene TRBV3-2), with 13 bases matching TRBD2. Germline V gene lookup returns CDR1 LGHDT and CDR2 YNNKEL (reference sequence). The CDR3 spans 18 residues. Trimming cost V 2 bases and J 5 bases; bases outside gene matches: 12. In nucleotides, the CDR3 is TGTGCCAGCAGCCAAAGTTCCCGTCGACTAGCGGGAGGTAACGAGCAGTACTTC. It specifies CASSQSSRRLAGGNEQYF.

The rearrangement links TRBV25-1 to TRBJ1-1, with D perhaps TRBD1 (5 bases). Per the germline V gene, CDR1 is MGHDK and CDR2 is SYGVNS. CDR3 length: 13 amino acids. Trimming pared 8 bases from V and 5 bases from J, leaving 15 bases between. CDR3: CASGDSRVTEAFF. Here the CDR3 DNA reads TGTGCCAGCGGGGACTCCAGGGTTACTGAAGCTTTCTTT.

The rearrangement links TRBV7-9 to TRBJ2-1, with TRBD2 as a possible D gene (6 bases). The germline V and J ends were trimmed by 4 bases and 6 bases, with 10 bases remaining between them. CDR1 and CDR2 from the germline V gene are SEHNR and FQNEAQ (reference sequence). This CDR3 has 13 amino acids. The CDR3 reads CASSWGSGNEQFF. CDR3 bases: TGTGCCAGCAGCTGGGGTAGCGGCAATGAGCAGTTCTTC.

The genes are TRBV4-3 and TRBJ2-2; 8 positions agree with TRBD2. Losses at the gene ends were 0 bases for V and 2 bases for J; bases not matched to a gene: 8. This CDR3 has 18 residues. Germline loops: CDR1 LGHNA, CDR2 YSLEER. This CDR3 reads CASSQERGTRINTGELFF. In DNA form, the CDR3 reads TGCGCCAGCAGCCAAGAGAGGGGGACTAGAATTAACACCGGGGAGCTGTTTTTT.

The chain uses TRBV2 and TRBJ1-2; D might be TRBD1 (5 bases). Deletions cut 6 bases from V and 2 bases from J, with 10 bases between. Germline V CDR1 and CDR2: SNHLY, FYNNEI. The CDR3 is 13 amino acids. The chain's CDR3 is CASRAGLNYGYTF. CDR3 coding DNA: TGTGCCAGCAGAGCGGGACTGAACTATGGCTACACCTTC.

This chain joins TRBV5-4 and TRBJ2-2; perhaps TRBD1 as D (5 bases). Trimming stripped 4 bases from V and 2 bases from J, with 6 bases between. The CDR3 consists of 13 residues. Germline V gene sequence: CDR1 SGHNT, CDR2 YYREEE (reference sequence). CDR3 sequence: CASSGHNTGELFF. The CDR3 nucleotides are TGTGCCAGCAGCGGACATAACACCGGGGAGCTGTTTTTT.

The chain carries TRBV18 and TRBJ2-5; a possible D gene is TRBD1 (5 bases). The CDR3 totals 15 residues. Germline CDR1 and CDR2: KGHSH and LQKENI. Trimming took off 1 base at V and 5 bases at J, with 14 bases between the two ends. The CDR3 bases are TGTGCCAGCTCACCACAGGTAGCCAGGGCGGAGACCCAGTACTTC. Translating gives CASSPQVARAETQYF. Combining the CDR3 with reference TRBV18 and TRBJ2-5 gives the whole variable domain NAGVMQNPRHLVRRRGQEARLRCSPMKGHSHVYWYRQLPEEGLKFMVYLQKENIIDESGMPKERFSAEFPKEGPSILRIQQVVRGDSAAYFCASSPQVARAETQYFGPGTRLLVL.

This rearrangement joins TRBV5-1 to TRBJ2-2, with a weak D call TRBD1 (5 bases). Germline lookup yields CDR1 SGHRS and CDR2 YFSETQ. Trimming took off 3 bases at V and 4 bases at J, with 10 bases between the two ends. The CDR3 extends over 14 amino acids. As DNA, the CDR3 is TGCGCCAGCAGCTCCCACCAGGGCACCGGGGAGCTGTTTTTT. The encoded protein is CASSSHQGTGELFF.